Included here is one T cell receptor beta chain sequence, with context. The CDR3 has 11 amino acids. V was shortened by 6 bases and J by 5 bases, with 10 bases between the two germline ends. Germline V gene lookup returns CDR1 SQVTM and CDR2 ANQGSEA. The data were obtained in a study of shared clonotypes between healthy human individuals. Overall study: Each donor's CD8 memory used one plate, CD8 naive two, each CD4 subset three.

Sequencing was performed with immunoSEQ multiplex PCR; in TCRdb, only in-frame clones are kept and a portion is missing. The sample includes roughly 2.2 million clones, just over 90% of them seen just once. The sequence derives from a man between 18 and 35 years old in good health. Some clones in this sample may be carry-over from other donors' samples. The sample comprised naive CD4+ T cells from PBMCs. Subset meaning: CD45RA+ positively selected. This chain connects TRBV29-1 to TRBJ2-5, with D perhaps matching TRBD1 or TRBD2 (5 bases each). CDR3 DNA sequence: TGCAGCGTCCGGGGCTATGAGACCCAGTACTTC. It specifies CSVRGYETQYF.